The clone carrying this TCR beta chain was counted at least ten times. The CDR3 has 14 amino acids. The V and J ends lost 2 bases and 2 bases respectively, with 7 bases between them. CDR1 and CDR2 (germline): MNHEY, SMNVEV (reference sequence). The sample originates from a study of neurological immune-mediated disorders. TCRdb re-analysed the 5' RACE reads in MiXCR, keeping a single row per CDR3 protein. The table records some 100,000 distinct CDR3 sequences, less than 15% of them present only once. The time point denotes: longitudinal time-point 2. The sequenced sample was PBMCs. The J gene is TRBJ2-4, the V gene TRBV27; D is undetermined. The sequence was collected from a female donor with HTLV-1-associated myelopathy (HAM/TSP). CDR3: CASSLEGSKNIQYF. CDR3 DNA sequence: TGTGCCAGCAGTTTAGAAGGTTCCAAAAACATTCAGTACTTC.